This is a list of T cell receptor beta chains from one sample in a study of T cell responses to AZD1222 COVID-19 vaccine. Clones were sequenced by immunoSEQ multiplex PCR, and TCRdb holds only the in-frame ones, with some missing. The sample records 92,000 or so clones, about 90% being singletons. Specimen: peripheral blood, collected on day 0 of AZD1222 vaccination. These receptors were collected from an adult in good health. Each CDR3 is given with its conserved first and last residue. Each record gives: CDR3 protein, CDR3 DNA, clone size, CDR3 length, J gene, V gene, D gene. A D gene is named only where the DNA matches it firmly. Where a row states a size, it is once, few, many or the class of an expanded clone; other rows omit it.

cdr3_aa: CATSDYLGRGQESNEQFF; cdr3_nt: TGTGCCACCAGTGATTACTTGGGGAGGGGACAGGAGTCGAATGAGCAGTTCTTC; clone_size: NA; cdr3_length: 18; j_call: TRBJ2-1; v_call: TRBV24-1; d_call: NA
cdr3_aa: CASTPQGRAAEAFF; cdr3_nt: TGTGCCAGCACCCCACAGGGGAGGGCCGCTGAAGCTTTCTTT; clone_size: NA; cdr3_length: 14; j_call: TRBJ1-1; v_call: TRBV25-1; d_call: TRBD1
cdr3_aa: CASSEPTGKETQYF; cdr3_nt: TGTGCCAGCAGCGAGCCGACAGGGAAAGAGACCCAGTACTTC; clone_size: NA; cdr3_length: 14; j_call: TRBJ2-5; v_call: TRBV5-6; d_call: TRBD1
cdr3_aa: CASSLVGLTTNEKLFF; cdr3_nt: TGTGCCAGCAGCTTGGTAGGCCTGACAACTAATGAAAAACTGTTTTTT; clone_size: NA; cdr3_length: 16; j_call: TRBJ1-4; v_call: TRBV5-6; d_call: NA
cdr3_aa: CASSPGDGYGYTF; cdr3_nt: TGCGCCAGCAGCCCAGGGGATGGCTATGGCTACACCTTC; clone_size: NA; cdr3_length: 13; j_call: TRBJ1-2; v_call: TRBV4-3; d_call: NA
cdr3_aa: CATGQRNTGELFF; cdr3_nt: TGTGCCACCGGACAGCGGAACACCGGGGAGCTGTTTTTT; clone_size: NA; cdr3_length: 13; j_call: TRBJ2-2; v_call: TRBV24-1; d_call: NA
cdr3_aa: CASSVGTETNEKLFF; cdr3_nt: TGTGCCAGCAGCGTAGGGACGGAAACTAATGAAAAACTGTTTTTT; clone_size: NA; cdr3_length: 15; j_call: TRBJ1-4; v_call: TRBV9; d_call: NA
cdr3_aa: CASSQEGGDSYEQYF; cdr3_nt: TGTGCCAGCAGCCAAGAAGGGGGAGACTCCTACGAGCAGTACTTC; clone_size: NA; cdr3_length: 15; j_call: TRBJ2-7; v_call: TRBV3-1/TRBV3-2; d_call: NA
cdr3_aa: CASSKVKGRRDYGYTF; cdr3_nt: TGTGCCAGCAGCAAAGTGAAGGGACGGCGGGACTATGGCTACACCTTC; clone_size: NA; cdr3_length: 16; j_call: TRBJ1-2; v_call: TRBV21-1; d_call: NA
cdr3_aa: CASSPGGMGDEQYF; cdr3_nt: TGTGCCAGCAGCCCAGGGGGCATGGGTGACGAGCAGTACTTC; clone_size: NA; cdr3_length: 14; j_call: TRBJ2-7; v_call: TRBV7-3; d_call: TRBD1
cdr3_aa: CASRGRAYEQYF; cdr3_nt: TGTGCCAGCAGGGGAAGAGCCTACGAGCAGTACTTC; clone_size: NA; cdr3_length: 12; j_call: TRBJ2-7; v_call: TRBV21-1; d_call: NA
cdr3_aa: CASSLTGQGIGEKLFF; cdr3_nt: TGTGCCAGCAGCCTCACCGGACAGGGGATCGGGGAAAAACTGTTTTTT; clone_size: NA; cdr3_length: 16; j_call: TRBJ1-4; v_call: TRBV5-6; d_call: TRBD1
cdr3_aa: CAWGSQSAYNEQFF; cdr3_nt: TGTGCCTGGGGGTCCCAATCAGCTTACAATGAGCAGTTCTTC; clone_size: NA; cdr3_length: 14; j_call: TRBJ2-1; v_call: TRBV30; d_call: NA
cdr3_aa: CASSQELLSTYEQYF; cdr3_nt: TGTGCCAGCAGCCAAGAGCTCCTATCTACCTACGAGCAGTACTTC; clone_size: NA; cdr3_length: 15; j_call: TRBJ2-7; v_call: TRBV3-1/TRBV3-2; d_call: NA
cdr3_aa: CASSIVGNQPQHF; cdr3_nt: TGTGCCAGTAGTATAGTCGGGAATCAGCCCCAGCATTTT; clone_size: few; cdr3_length: 13; j_call: TRBJ1-5; v_call: TRBV19; d_call: NA
cdr3_aa: CAISEQAEGNGYTF; cdr3_nt: TGTGCCATCAGTGAACAGGCCGAAGGTAACGGCTACACCTTC; clone_size: NA; cdr3_length: 14; j_call: TRBJ1-2; v_call: TRBV10-3; d_call: NA
cdr3_aa: CASSYSSGQGAYEQYF; cdr3_nt: TGTGCCAGCAGTTACTCGAGTGGACAGGGGGCCTACGAGCAGTACTTC; clone_size: NA; cdr3_length: 16; j_call: TRBJ2-7; v_call: TRBV6-2/TRBV6-3; d_call: TRBD1
cdr3_aa: CASRPLAGAGNEQFF; cdr3_nt: TGTGCCAGCAGGCCTCTAGCGGGAGCGGGGAATGAGCAGTTCTTC; clone_size: NA; cdr3_length: 15; j_call: TRBJ2-1; v_call: TRBV6-2/TRBV6-3; d_call: TRBD2
cdr3_aa: CASSPGLATTGELFF; cdr3_nt: TGTGCCAGCAGTCCAGGACTAGCGACCACCGGGGAGCTGTTTTTT; clone_size: NA; cdr3_length: 15; j_call: TRBJ2-2; v_call: TRBV2; d_call: TRBD2
cdr3_aa: CASSTLGGAQYF; cdr3_nt: TGTGCCAGCAGTACCCTGGGTGGGGCTCAGTACTTC; clone_size: NA; cdr3_length: 12; j_call: TRBJ2-4; v_call: TRBV12-3/TRBV12-4; d_call: NA
cdr3_aa: CASSRVQGVYEQYF; cdr3_nt: TGTGCCAGCAGCCGCGTTCAGGGGGTGTACGAGCAGTACTTC; clone_size: NA; cdr3_length: 14; j_call: TRBJ2-7; v_call: TRBV11-2; d_call: TRBD1
cdr3_aa: CASSVAIGDNEKLFF; cdr3_nt: TGTGCCAGCAGCGTAGCCATCGGGGATAATGAAAAACTGTTTTTT; clone_size: once; cdr3_length: 15; j_call: TRBJ1-4; v_call: TRBV9; d_call: NA
cdr3_aa: CASRGQGVEKAEAFF; cdr3_nt: TGTGCCAGTAGGGGACAGGGGGTCGAAAAGGCTGAAGCTTTCTTT; clone_size: NA; cdr3_length: 15; j_call: TRBJ1-1; v_call: TRBV27; d_call: TRBD1
cdr3_aa: CASSPGAPSYEQYF; cdr3_nt: TGTGCCAGCTCACCGGGGGCCCCGTCCTACGAGCAGTACTTC; clone_size: NA; cdr3_length: 14; j_call: TRBJ2-7; v_call: TRBV18; d_call: NA
cdr3_aa: CASSSPGTSQDNEQFF; cdr3_nt: TGTGCCAGCAGTTCTCCCGGGACTAGCCAGGACAATGAGCAGTTCTTC; clone_size: NA; cdr3_length: 16; j_call: TRBJ2-1; v_call: TRBV28; d_call: TRBD2
cdr3_aa: CASSDSPDKNTEAFF; cdr3_nt: TGTGCCAGCAGTGATTCCCCGGACAAGAACACTGAAGCTTTCTTT; clone_size: medium-sized; cdr3_length: 15; j_call: TRBJ1-1; v_call: TRBV6-4; d_call: NA
cdr3_aa: CASSEATEAFF; cdr3_nt: TGTGCCAGCAGTGAAGCGACAGAAGCTTTCTTT; clone_size: once; cdr3_length: 11; j_call: TRBJ1-1; v_call: TRBV2; d_call: NA
cdr3_aa: CATSDTGGTDTQYF; cdr3_nt: TGTGCCACCAGTGACACCGGGGGCACAGATACGCAGTATTTT; clone_size: NA; cdr3_length: 14; j_call: TRBJ2-3; v_call: TRBV24-1; d_call: NA
cdr3_aa: CASSFGRGGYEQYF; cdr3_nt: TGTGCCAGCAGCTTCGGGCGGGGGGGCTACGAGCAGTACTTC; clone_size: NA; cdr3_length: 14; j_call: TRBJ2-7; v_call: TRBV7-2; d_call: TRBD2